One and the same sample provided the 19 T cell receptor beta chains below, sequenced in a study of OX40 agonist ivuxolimab in advanced cancers. The receptor library was made with the immunoSEQ multiplex PCR assay. TCRdb holds this immuneACCESS table with in-frame rearrangements only. Some clones are missing; in checked studies, unresolved V genes explain under half, and the rest has no known cause. Present in this sample are roughly 43,000 clones, 70% to 85% of which were seen just once. Around 2% of the sample is in the top ten clones. The sequencing used CD4+ or CD8+ T cells sorted from blood, collected in a trial of the OX40 agonist ivuxolimab. The receptor source for this set is an adult with an advanced solid tumor such as melanoma, head and neck, liver or kidney cancer.

The chain carries TRBV7-2 and TRBJ1-2, with unresolved D. Germline V gene lookup returns CDR1 SGHTA and CDR2 FQGNSA. Trimming left V 5 bases short and J 8 bases short, with 12 bases between. The CDR3 loop spans 12 amino acids. Here the CDR3 DNA reads TGTGCCAGCAGCCCTGATTACGCGGGCTACACCTTC. Amino acids: CASSPDYAGYTF.

The V and J genes are TRBV7-2 and TRBJ1-5, with D possibly TRBD1 on 6 matching bases. V was pared by 4 bases and J by 2 bases, with 18 bases between. Per the germline V gene, CDR1 is SGHTA and CDR2 is FQGNSA. The CDR3 is 17 amino acids. CDR3 amino acids: CASSYGGRGSGNQPQHF. The CDR3 DNA follows: TGTGCCAGCAGCTACGGGGGCAGGGGAAGTGGCAATCAGCCCCAGCATTTT.

A remark on this clone: An end of the junction does not agree with germline; a read error may underlie this. The chain uses TRBV5-6 and TRBJ1-4; D is uncertain. Germline CDR1 reads SGHDT; CDR2 reads YYEEEE. CDR3 size: 13 residues. Written as DNA, the CDR3 is TGTGCCAGCAGCTACACGTCAACTTACCCCCTGTCTTTT. Translating gives CASSYTSTYPLSF.

This clone occurred once. This chain uses TRBV4-2 with TRBJ2-2; D gene ambiguous. V gave up 0 bases and J gave up 5 bases, with 10 bases separating them. Germline V gives CDR1 LGHNA, CDR2 YNFKEQ. The CDR3 runs 15 residues. CDR3 nucleotides: TGTGCCAGCAGCCAAGATAGGGCAGGTACCGGGGAGCTGTTTTTT. Its protein is CASSQDRAGTGELFF.

This chain joins TRBV13 and TRBJ2-1; no reliable D call. The germline V gene has CDR1 PRHDT and CDR2 FYEKMQ (reference sequence). The CDR3 contains 14 residues. With 1 base removed from V and 3 bases from J, the gap between germline ends came to 7 bases. This CDR3 reads CASSLEDGYNEQFF. CDR3 bases: TGTGCCAGCAGCTTAGAAGACGGCTACAATGAGCAGTTCTTC.

V gene TRBV11-2 combines with J gene TRBJ1-1, with D perhaps matching TRBD1 (6 bases). This CDR3 has 17 amino acids. V dropped 5 bases and J dropped 4 bases, with 23 bases sitting between them. The germline V gene encodes CDR1 SGHAT and CDR2 FQNNGV. The CDR3 region is CASSPLAGGPLGTEAFF. The CDR3 DNA is TGTGCCAGCAGCCCACTGGCGGGGGGGCCCCTCGGCACTGAAGCTTTCTTT.

The sample holds one count of this clone. In DNA, the CDR3 is TGTGCCAGCAGCTTAGCGGGGGTCTCCTACGAGCAGTACTTC. Translating gives CASSLAGVSYEQYF. This chain uses TRBV7-2 with TRBJ2-7; D tentatively reads TRBD1 or TRBD2 (5 bases each). This CDR3 has 14 residues. Germline V gives CDR1 SGHTA, CDR2 FQGNSA. V was cut by 0 bases and J by 0 bases, with 6 bases left in between.

The V call is TRBV6-6, the J call TRBJ1-6; a possible D gene is TRBD1 (6 bases). The V gene lost 4 bases and the J gene lost 7 bases, with 17 bases spanning the gap. Germline V CDR1 and CDR2: MNHNY, SVGAGI (reference sequence). The CDR3 covers 16 residues. The chain's CDR3 is CASSFTSQGGNSPLHF. DNA for the CDR3: TGTGCCAGCAGTTTCACCTCACAGGGAGGGAATTCACCCCTCCACTTT.

In this sample, this clone turned up once. The identical CDR3 is also encoded by other nucleotide sequences in the sample. The rearrangement uses TRBV28 and TRBJ2-7; no firm D call. The germline CDR1 and CDR2 sequences are MDHEN and SYDVKM. The CDR3 length is 11 residues. With 6 bases removed from V and 4 bases from J, the gap between germline ends came to 7 bases. The CDR3 DNA is TGTGCCAGCAGCCGTTCGTACGAGCAGTACTTC. It yields the protein CASSRSYEQYF.

The chain recombines TRBV7-6 with TRBJ1-3; TRBD1 might be the D (6 bases). Per germline, CDR1 SGHVS and CDR2 FNYEAQ. The germline V and J ends were trimmed by 5 bases and 0 bases, with 17 bases remaining between them. CDR3 size: 17 residues. The CDR3 loop is CASSPSQGLSSGNTIYF. CDR3 nucleotide sequence: TGTGCCAGCAGCCCCTCACAGGGATTGAGCTCTGGAAACACCATATATTTT. Together with reference TRBV7-6 and TRBJ1-3, the CDR3 gives the full variable domain: GAGVSQSPRYKVTKRGQDVALRCDPISGHVSLYWYRQALGQGPEFLTYFNYEAQQDKSGLPNDRFSAERPEGSISTLTIQRTEQRDSAMYRCASSPSQGLSSGNTIYFGEGSWLTVV.

DNA for the CDR3: TGTGCCAGCAGCGCCTCCCCGGGGGCTAATTCCAACTATGGCTACACCTTC. As protein: CASSASPGANSNYGYTF. The rearrangement uses TRBV28 and TRBJ1-2, with D possibly matching TRBD1 (6 bases). CDR1 and CDR2 (germline): MDHEN, SYDVKM. V was pared by 6 bases and J by 2 bases, with 22 bases between. This CDR3 comprises 17 residues.

The CDR3, as DNA: TGTGCCAGCTCGCCAATACCAGCCGACACCGGGGAGCTGTTTTTT. This codes for CASSPIPADTGELFF. The V and J genes are TRBV18 and TRBJ2-2; no reliable D call. V shed 6 bases and J shed 3 bases, with 14 bases lying between them. The CDR3 has 15 residues. Germline values: CDR1 KGHSH, CDR2 LQKENI.

The genes are TRBV7-3 and TRBJ1-3, with no clear D. The germline gives CDR1 SGHTA, CDR2 FQGTGA. CDR3 length: 15 amino acids. Trimming took 5 bases from V and 2 from J, leaving 13 bases between them. CDR3 sequence: CASSPAHKAGNTIYF. DNA for the CDR3: TGTGCCAGCAGCCCGGCGCACAAGGCTGGAAACACCATATATTTT.

The chain carries TRBV27 and TRBJ2-4; the D gene is possibly TRBD2 (6 bases). The CDR3 runs to 18 residues. The V and J ends lost 0 bases and 0 bases respectively, with 15 bases between them. Germline V gene lookup returns CDR1 MNHEY and CDR2 SMNVEV (reference sequence). CDR3 sequence: CASSLSPGGGLAKNIQYF. The CDR3, as DNA: TGTGCCAGCAGTTTATCCCCTGGGGGAGGACTAGCCAAAAACATTCAGTACTTC.

This chain uses TRBV10-3 with TRBJ2-3; D not resolved. The CDR3 totals 12 residues. V gave up 6 bases and J gave up 0 bases, with 4 bases separating them. Germline assignment: CDR1 ENHRY and CDR2 SYGVKD. CDR3 coding DNA: TGTGCCATCAGCCCTAGCACAGATACGCAGTATTTT. Translation: CAISPSTDTQYF.

The rearrangement uses TRBV7-2 and TRBJ1-3; tentatively, D is TRBD1 (5 bases). The ends were cut back, 2 bases at V and 4 bases at J, with 12 bases in the middle. Germline-derived CDR1 and CDR2 are SGHTA and FQGNSA. This CDR3 comprises 15 residues. CDR3 sequence (DNA): TGTGCCAGCAGCTTACAGGGAACGGGAGGAAACACCATATATTTT. Translated, it gives CASSLQGTGGNTIYF.

The gene calls are TRBV9 and TRBJ2-1; possibly TRBD2 for D (6 bases). Germline V gene sequence: CDR1 SGDLS, CDR2 YYNGEE. The V gene lost 0 bases and the J gene lost 1 base, with 8 bases spanning the gap. This CDR3 has 15 residues. The DNA for the CDR3 is TGTGCCAGCAGCGTAGACCGGGGGTCCTACAATGAGCAGTTCTTC. Translated, it gives CASSVDRGSYNEQFF.

This clone was seen a handful of times. The V gene is TRBV7-9, the J gene TRBJ2-3; 7 nucleotides line up with TRBD2. The CDR3 contains 15 residues. Trimming cost V 4 bases and J 2 bases; bases outside gene matches: 6. In germline, CDR1 is SEHNR, CDR2 FQNEAQ (reference sequence). The CDR3 is CASSSLGGDTDTQYF. The CDR3 coding sequence is TGTGCCAGCAGCTCCTTGGGGGGGGACACAGATACGCAGTATTTT.

This chain connects TRBV15 to TRBJ1-5, with a possible D match to TRBD1 (6 bases). With 0 bases removed from V and 3 bases from J, the gap between germline ends came to 12 bases. The CDR3 runs to 16 residues. From germline, CDR1 is LNHNV and CDR2 YYDKDF (reference sequence). As DNA, the CDR3 is TGTGCCACCAGCAGAGATCTCGGACAGTCCAATCAGCCCCAGCATTTT. Its translation is CATSRDLGQSNQPQHF.